This TCR beta chain was captured in a study of cytomegalovirus exposure and HLA in healthy donors. Study in general: Most genotyped donors, around four fifths of more than 300, had Caucasian-associated genetic ancestry.

Deletions cut 5 bases from V and 4 bases from J, with 11 bases between. The CDR3 sequence is 13 residues long. Germline-derived CDR1 and CDR2 are MDHEN and SYDVKM. General study findings and limits: The listing of 160 or so TCR beta chains classed them as cytomegalovirus-associated. In a later analysis, across HLA loci, associated TCR counts were highest for DRB1, lowest for HLA-C.

Turning to this clone: Its antigen is not identified.

The PCR made use of 60 Vbeta and 13 Jbeta primers. The table came from immunoSEQ multiplex PCR; TCRdb's copy has only in-frame clones and leaves some out. The sample carries 140,000 to 150,000 clones, roughly 84% recorded once. The receptor comes from a boy between 2 and 10 years old in good health and CMV-seronegative. The sample consisted of PBMCs. This chain connects TRBV28 to TRBJ1-2; maybe TRBD1 (6 bases). The CDR3 here is CASSRTDLYGYTF. CDR3 nucleotides: TGTGCCAGCAGTAGGACAGACCTCTATGGCTACACCTTC.